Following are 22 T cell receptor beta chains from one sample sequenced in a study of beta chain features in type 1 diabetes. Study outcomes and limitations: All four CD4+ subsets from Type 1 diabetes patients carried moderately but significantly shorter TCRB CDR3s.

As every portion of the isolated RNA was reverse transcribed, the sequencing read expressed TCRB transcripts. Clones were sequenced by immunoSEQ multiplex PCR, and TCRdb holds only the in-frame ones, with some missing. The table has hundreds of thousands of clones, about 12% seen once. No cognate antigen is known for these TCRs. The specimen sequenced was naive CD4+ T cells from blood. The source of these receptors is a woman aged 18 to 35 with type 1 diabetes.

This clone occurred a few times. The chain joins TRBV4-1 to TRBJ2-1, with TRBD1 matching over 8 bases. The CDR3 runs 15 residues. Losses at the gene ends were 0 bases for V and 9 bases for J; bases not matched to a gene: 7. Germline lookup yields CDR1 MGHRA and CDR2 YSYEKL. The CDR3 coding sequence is TGCGCCAGCAGCCAAGATTGGACAGGGCGCAGTGAGCAGTTCTTC. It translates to CASSQDWTGRSEQFF.

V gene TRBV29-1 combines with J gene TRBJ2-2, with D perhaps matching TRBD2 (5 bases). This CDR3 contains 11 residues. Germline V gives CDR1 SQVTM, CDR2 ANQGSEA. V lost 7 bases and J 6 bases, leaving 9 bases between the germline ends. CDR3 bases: TGCAGCGCCGCCGGGGCCGGGGAGCTGTTTTTT. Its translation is CSAAGAGELFF.

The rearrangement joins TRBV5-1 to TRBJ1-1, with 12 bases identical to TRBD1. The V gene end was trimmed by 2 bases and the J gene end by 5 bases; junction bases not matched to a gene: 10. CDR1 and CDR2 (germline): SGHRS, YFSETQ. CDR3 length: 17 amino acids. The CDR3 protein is CASSLGGTGGARTEAFF. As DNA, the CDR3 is TGCGCCAGCAGCTTAGGTGGGACAGGGGGCGCGAGGACTGAAGCTTTCTTT.

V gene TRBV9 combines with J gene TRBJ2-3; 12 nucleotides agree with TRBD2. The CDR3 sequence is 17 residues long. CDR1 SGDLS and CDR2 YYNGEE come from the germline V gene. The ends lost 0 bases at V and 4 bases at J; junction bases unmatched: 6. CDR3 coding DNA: TGTGCCAGCAGCGTAGCGGGGGCTAGCGGGGGGGCAGATACGCAGTATTTT. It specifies CASSVAGASGGADTQYF.

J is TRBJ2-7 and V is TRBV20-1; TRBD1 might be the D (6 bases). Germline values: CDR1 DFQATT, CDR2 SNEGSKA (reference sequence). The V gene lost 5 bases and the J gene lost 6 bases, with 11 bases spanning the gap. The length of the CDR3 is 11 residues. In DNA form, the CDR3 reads TGCAGTGCTCTACAGGGAACCGAGCAGTACTTC. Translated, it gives CSALQGTEQYF.

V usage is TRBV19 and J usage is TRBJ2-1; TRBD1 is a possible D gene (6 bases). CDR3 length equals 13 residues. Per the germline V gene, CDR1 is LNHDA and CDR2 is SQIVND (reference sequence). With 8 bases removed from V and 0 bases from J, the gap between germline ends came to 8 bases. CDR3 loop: CASQGSSYNEQFF. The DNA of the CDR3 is TGTGCCAGTCAGGGGAGCTCCTACAATGAGCAGTTCTTC.

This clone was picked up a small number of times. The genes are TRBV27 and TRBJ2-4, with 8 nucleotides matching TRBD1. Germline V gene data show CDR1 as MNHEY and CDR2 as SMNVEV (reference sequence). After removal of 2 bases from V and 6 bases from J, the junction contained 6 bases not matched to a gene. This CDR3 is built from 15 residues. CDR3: CASSLQGASVNIQYF. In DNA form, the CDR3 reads TGTGCCAGCAGTTTACAGGGGGCTTCGGTAAACATTCAGTACTTC.

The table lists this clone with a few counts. Written as DNA, the CDR3 is TGCAGCGTACGGACGGTTAGGGGGTACGAGCAGTACTTC. This sequence encodes CSVRTVRGYEQYF. The rearrangement uses TRBV29-1 and TRBJ2-7, with D possibly TRBD1 on 6 matching bases. The CDR3 runs 13 residues. V gave up 6 bases and J gave up 4 bases, with 16 bases separating them. The germline V gene has CDR1 SQVTM and CDR2 ANQGSEA.

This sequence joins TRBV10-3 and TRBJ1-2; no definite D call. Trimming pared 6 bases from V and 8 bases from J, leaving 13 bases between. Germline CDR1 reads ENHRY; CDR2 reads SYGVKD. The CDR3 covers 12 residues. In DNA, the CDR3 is TGTGCCATCAGCTGGAGGAATGACGGCTACACCTTC. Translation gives CAISWRNDGYTF.

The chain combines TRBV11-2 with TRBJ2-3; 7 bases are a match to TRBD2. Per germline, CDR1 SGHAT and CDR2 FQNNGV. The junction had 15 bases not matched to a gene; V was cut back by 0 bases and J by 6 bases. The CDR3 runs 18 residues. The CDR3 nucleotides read TGTGCCAGCAGCTTAGATCAGGCCGCAGGGAGGGAAACTGATACGCAGTATTTT. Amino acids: CASSLDQAAGRETDTQYF.

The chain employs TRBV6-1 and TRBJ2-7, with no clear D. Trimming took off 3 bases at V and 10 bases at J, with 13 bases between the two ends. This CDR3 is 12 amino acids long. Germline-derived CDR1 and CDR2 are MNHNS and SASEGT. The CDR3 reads CASSDQYRGQYF. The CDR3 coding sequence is TGTGCCAGCAGTGACCAATACCGCGGACAGTACTTC.

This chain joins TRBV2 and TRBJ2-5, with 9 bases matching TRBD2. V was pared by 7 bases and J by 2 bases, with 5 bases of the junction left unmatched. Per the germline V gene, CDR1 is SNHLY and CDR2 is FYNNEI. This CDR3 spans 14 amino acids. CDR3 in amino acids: CASIRTSAQETQYF. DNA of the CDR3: TGTGCCAGCATCCGGACTAGCGCACAAGAGACCCAGTACTTC.

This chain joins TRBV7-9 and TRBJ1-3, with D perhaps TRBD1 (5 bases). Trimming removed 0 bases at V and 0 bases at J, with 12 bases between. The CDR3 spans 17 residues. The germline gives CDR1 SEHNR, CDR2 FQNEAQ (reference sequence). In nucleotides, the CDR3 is TGTGCCAGCAGCTTAGCGCGGGACTCGAGCTCTGGAAACACCATATATTTT. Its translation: CASSLARDSSSGNTIYF.

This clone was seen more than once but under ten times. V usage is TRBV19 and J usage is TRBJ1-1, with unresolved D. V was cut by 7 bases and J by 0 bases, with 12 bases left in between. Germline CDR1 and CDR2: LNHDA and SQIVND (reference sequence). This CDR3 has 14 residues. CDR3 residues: CASKEGGMNTEAFF. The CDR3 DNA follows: TGTGCCAGTAAGGAGGGCGGCATGAACACTGAAGCTTTCTTT.

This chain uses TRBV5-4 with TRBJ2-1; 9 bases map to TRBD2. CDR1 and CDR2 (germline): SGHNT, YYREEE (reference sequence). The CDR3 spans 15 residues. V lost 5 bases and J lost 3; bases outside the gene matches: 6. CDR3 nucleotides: TGTGCCAGCAGGCCGACTAGCGGCAGCTACAATGAGCAGTTCTTC. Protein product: CASRPTSGSYNEQFF.

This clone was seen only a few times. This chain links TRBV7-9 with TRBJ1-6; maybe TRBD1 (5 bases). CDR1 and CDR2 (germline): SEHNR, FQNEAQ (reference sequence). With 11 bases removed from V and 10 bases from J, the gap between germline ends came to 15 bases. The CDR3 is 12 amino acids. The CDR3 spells CAVSTEDSPLHF. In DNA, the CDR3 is TGTGCCGTTTCGACAGAAGACTCACCCCTCCACTTT.

The CDR3 nucleotides read TGTGCCAGCAGCCGGGACAGGGGGAGGCAGCCCCAGCATTTT. Translated: CASSRDRGRQPQHF. The J gene is TRBJ1-5, the V gene TRBV11-2; 11 nucleotides match TRBD1. The V segment lost 5 bases and the J segment 7 bases; nucleotides outside the gene matches: 4. CDR1 SGHAT and CDR2 FQNNGV come from the germline V gene. CDR3 length equals 14 residues.

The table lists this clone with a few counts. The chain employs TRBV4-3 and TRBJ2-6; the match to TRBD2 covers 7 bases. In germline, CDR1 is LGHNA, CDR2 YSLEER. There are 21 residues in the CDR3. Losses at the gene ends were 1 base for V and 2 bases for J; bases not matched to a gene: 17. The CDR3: CASSQAVFGGGRVAGANVLTF. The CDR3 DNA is TGCGCCAGCAGCCAAGCTGTGTTTGGTGGCGGGAGAGTGGCTGGGGCCAACGTCCTGACTTTC.

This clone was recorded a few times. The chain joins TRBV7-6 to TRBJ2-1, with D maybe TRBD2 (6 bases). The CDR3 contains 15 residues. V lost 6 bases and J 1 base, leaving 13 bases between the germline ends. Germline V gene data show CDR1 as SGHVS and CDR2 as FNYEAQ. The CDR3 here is CASRPRLESYNEQFF. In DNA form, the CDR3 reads TGTGCCAGCAGACCGAGACTAGAGTCCTACAATGAGCAGTTCTTC. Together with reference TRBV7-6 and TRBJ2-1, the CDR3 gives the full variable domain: GAGVSQSPRYKVTKRGQDVALRCDPISGHVSLYWYRQALGQGPEFLTYFNYEAQQDKSGLPNDRFSAERPEGSISTLTIQRTEQRDSAMYRCASRPRLESYNEQFFGPGTRLTVL.

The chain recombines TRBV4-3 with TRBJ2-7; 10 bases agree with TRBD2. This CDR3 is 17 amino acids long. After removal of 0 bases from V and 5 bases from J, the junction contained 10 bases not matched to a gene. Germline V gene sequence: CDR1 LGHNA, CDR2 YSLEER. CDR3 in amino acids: CASSQEPSGSIIHEQYF. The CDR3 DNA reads TGCGCCAGCAGCCAAGAGCCTAGCGGGAGTATAATCCACGAGCAGTACTTC.

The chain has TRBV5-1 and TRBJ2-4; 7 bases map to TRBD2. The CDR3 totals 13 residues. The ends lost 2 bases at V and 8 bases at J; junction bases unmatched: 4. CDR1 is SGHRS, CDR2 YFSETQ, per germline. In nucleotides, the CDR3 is TGCGCCAGCAGCTTTGCCCGGGGGGACATTCAGTACTTC. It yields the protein CASSFARGDIQYF.

The CDR3 is CSVDRAQETQYF. The CDR3 DNA follows: TGCAGCGTTGACAGGGCCCAAGAGACCCAGTACTTC. The chain carries TRBV29-1 and TRBJ2-5; possible D gene TRBD1, 5 bases. The CDR3 has 12 amino acids. Deletions cut 3 bases from V and 1 base from J, with 6 bases between. CDR1 and CDR2 from the germline V gene are SQVTM and ANQGSEA.